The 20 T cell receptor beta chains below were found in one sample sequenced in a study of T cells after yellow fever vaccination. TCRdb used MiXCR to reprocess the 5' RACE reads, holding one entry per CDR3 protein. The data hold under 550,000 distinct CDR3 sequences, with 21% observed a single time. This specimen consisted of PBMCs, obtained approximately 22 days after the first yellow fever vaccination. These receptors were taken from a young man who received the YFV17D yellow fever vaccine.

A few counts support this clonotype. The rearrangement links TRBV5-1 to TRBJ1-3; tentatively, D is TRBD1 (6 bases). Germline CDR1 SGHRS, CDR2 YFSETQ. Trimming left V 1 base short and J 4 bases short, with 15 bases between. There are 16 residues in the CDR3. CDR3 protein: CASSLPRGLGGNTIYF. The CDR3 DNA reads TGCGCCAGCAGCTTGCCTCGGGGGCTTGGAGGAAACACCATATATTTT.

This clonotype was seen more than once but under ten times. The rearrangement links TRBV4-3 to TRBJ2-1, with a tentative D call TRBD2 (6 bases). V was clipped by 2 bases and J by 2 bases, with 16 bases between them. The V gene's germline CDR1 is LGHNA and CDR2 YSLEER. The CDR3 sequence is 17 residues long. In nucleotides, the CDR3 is TGCGCCAGCAGCCAATCCACTCACCCGGGGGCCTACAATGAGCAGTTCTTC. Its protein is CASSQSTHPGAYNEQFF.

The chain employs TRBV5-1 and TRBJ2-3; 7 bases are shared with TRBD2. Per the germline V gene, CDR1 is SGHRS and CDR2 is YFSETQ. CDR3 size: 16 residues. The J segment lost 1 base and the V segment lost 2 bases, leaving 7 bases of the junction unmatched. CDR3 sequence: CASSFQGRGGTDTQYF. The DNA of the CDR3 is TGCGCCAGCAGCTTCCAAGGACGGGGGGGCACAGATACGCAGTATTTT.

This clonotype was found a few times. The CDR3 DNA reads as TGTGCCAGCAGCTTAGGGACAGGGGGTAAGCAGTACTTC. This codes for CASSLGTGGKQYF. This sequence joins TRBV7-2 and TRBJ2-7; 10 bases align to TRBD1. Looked up from germline, CDR1 is SGHTA and CDR2 is FQGNSA. CDR3 length: 13 amino acids. J gave up 8 bases and V 1 base, and 2 bases lay outside the gene matches.

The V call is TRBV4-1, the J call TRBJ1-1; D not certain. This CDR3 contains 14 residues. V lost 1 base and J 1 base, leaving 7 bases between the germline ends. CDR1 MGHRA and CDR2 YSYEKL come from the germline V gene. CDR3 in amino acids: CASSQAGQNTEAFF. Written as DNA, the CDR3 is TGCGCCAGCAGCCAAGCAGGCCAGAACACTGAAGCTTTCTTT.

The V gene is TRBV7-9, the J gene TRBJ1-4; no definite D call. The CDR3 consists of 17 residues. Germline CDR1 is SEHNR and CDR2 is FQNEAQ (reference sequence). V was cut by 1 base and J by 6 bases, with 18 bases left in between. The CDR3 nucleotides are TGTGCCAGCAGCTTAGGGTCCGCCGGCCCAAGGGATGAAAAACTGTTTTTT. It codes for CASSLGSAGPRDEKLFF.

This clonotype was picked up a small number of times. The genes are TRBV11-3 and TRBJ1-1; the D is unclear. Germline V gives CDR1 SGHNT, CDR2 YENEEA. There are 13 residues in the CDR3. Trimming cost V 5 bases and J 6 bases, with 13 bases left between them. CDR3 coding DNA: TGTGCCAGCAGCCCTCCCGCGGAGGCTGAAGCTTTCTTT. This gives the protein CASSPPAEAEAFF.

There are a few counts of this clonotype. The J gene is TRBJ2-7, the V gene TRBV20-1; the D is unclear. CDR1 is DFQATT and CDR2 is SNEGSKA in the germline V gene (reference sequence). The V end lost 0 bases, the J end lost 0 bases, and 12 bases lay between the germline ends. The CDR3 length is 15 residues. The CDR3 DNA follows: TGCAGTGCTAGAGATAATCTAGGAAGCTCCTACGAGCAGTACTTC. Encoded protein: CSARDNLGSSYEQYF.

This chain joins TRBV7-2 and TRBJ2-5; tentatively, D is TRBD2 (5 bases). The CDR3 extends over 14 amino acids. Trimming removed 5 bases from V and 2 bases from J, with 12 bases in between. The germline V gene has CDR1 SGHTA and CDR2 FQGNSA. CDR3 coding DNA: TGTGCCAGCAGCATAGGACGGACTCAAGAGACCCAGTACTTC. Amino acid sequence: CASSIGRTQETQYF.

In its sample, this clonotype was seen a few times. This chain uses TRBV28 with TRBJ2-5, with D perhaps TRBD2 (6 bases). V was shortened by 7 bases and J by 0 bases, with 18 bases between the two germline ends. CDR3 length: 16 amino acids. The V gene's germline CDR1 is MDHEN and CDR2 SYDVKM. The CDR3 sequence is CASITHGSGDQETQYF. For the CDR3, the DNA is TGTGCCAGCATCACCCACGGCTCGGGGGACCAAGAGACCCAGTACTTC.

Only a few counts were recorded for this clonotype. CDR3 residues: CASSEIGLPGTNEQFF. DNA for the CDR3: TGTGCCAGCAGCGAAATCGGGCTTCCAGGGACCAATGAGCAGTTCTTC. This chain uses TRBV2 with TRBJ2-1; the D call may be TRBD1 or TRBD2 (5 bases each). Trimming removed 6 bases from V and 6 bases from J, with 21 bases in between. The length of the CDR3 is 16 residues. Germline V gene sequence: CDR1 SNHLY, CDR2 FYNNEI.

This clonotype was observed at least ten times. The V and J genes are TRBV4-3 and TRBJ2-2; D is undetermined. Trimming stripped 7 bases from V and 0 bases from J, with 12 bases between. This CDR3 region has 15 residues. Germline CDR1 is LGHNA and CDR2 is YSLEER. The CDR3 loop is CASTVAAANTGELFF. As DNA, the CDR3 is TGCGCCAGCACGGTGGCCGCGGCGAACACCGGGGAGCTGTTTTTT.

CDR3 protein: CSVDGTDDFEAFF. CDR3 DNA: TGCAGCGTAGACGGGACGGACGACTTCGAAGCTTTCTTT. J is TRBJ1-1 and V is TRBV29-1, with D possibly being TRBD1 (5 bases). Germline V gene lookup returns CDR1 SQVTM and CDR2 ANQGSEA. Trimming left V 6 bases short and J 8 bases short, with 19 bases between. The CDR3 is 13 residues long. Based on the CDR3 plus reference TRBV29-1 and TRBJ1-1, the full variable domain is SAVISQKPSRDICQRGTSLTIQCQVDSQVTMMFWYRQQPGQSLTLIATANQGSEATYESGFVIDKFPISRPNLTFSTLTVSNMSPEDSSIYLCSVDGTDDFEAFFGQGTRLTVV.

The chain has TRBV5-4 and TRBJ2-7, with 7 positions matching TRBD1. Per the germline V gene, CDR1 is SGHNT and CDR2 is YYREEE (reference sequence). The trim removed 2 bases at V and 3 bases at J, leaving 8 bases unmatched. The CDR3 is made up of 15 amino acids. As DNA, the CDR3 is TGTGCCAGCAGCTTAGGAAGGACAGGCCTCTACGAGCAGTACTTC. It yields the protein CASSLGRTGLYEQYF.

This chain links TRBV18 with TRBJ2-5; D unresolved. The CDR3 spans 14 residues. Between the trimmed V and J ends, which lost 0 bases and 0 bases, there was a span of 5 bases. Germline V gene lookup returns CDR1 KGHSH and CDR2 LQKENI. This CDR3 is CASSPPPNQETQYF. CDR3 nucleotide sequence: TGTGCCAGCTCACCACCGCCCAACCAAGAGACCCAGTACTTC.

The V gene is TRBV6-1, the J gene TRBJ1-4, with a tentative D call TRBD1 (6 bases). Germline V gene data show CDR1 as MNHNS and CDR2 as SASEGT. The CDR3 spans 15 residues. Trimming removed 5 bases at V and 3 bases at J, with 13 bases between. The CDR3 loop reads CASSSDGGPNEKLFF. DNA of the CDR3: TGTGCCAGCAGTAGCGACGGGGGGCCTAATGAAAAACTGTTTTTT.

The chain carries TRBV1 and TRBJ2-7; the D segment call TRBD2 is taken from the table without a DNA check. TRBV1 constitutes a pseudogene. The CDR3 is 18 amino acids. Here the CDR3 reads CTSSHPPGALGPADEQYV. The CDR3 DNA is TGCACCAGCAGCCACCCACCTGGGGCCCTGGGGCCCGCAGACGAGCAGTACGTC.

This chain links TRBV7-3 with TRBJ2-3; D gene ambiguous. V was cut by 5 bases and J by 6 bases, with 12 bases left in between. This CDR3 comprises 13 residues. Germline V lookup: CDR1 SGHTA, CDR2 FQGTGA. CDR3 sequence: CASSQQPQDTQYF. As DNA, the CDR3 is TGTGCCAGCAGCCAACAGCCCCAGGATACGCAGTATTTT.

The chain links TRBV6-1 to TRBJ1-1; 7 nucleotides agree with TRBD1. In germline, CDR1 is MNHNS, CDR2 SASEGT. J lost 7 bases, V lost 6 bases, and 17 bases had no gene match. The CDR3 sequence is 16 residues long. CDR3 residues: CASRKGGSGIALEAFF. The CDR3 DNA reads TGTGCCAGCAGGAAAGGGGGCAGTGGGATTGCCCTTGAAGCTTTCTTT.

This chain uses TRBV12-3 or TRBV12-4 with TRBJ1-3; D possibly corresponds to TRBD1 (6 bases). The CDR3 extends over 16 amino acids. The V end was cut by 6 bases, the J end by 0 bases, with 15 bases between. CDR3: CASRRGTSYSGNTIYF. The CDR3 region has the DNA TGTGCCAGCAGGCGAGGGACATCCTACTCTGGAAACACCATATATTTT.